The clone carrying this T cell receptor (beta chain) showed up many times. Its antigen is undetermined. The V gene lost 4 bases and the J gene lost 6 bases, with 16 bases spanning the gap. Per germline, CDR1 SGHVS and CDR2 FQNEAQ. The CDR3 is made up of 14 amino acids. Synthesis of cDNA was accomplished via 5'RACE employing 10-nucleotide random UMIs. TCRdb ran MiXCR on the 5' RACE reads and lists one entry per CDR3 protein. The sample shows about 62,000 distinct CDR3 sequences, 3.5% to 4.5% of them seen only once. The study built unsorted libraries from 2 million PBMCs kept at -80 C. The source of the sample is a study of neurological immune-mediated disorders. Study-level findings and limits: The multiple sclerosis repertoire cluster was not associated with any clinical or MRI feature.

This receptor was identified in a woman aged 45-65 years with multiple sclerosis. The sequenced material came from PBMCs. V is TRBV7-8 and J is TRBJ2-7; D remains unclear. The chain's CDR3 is CASSSRSPDGEQYF. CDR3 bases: TGTGCCAGCAGCTCCCGGAGCCCCGACGGCGAGCAGTACTTC.